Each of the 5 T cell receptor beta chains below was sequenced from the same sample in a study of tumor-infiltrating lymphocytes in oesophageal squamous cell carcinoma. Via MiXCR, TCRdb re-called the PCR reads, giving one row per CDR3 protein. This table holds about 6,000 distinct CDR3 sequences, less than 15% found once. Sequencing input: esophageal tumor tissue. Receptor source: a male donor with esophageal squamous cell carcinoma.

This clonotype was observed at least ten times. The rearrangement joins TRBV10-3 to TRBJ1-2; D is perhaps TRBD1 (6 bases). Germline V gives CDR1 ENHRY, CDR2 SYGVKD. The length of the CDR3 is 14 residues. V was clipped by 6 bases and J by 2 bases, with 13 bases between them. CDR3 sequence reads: CAIRPPQGNYGYTF. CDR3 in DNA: TGTGCCATCAGACCACCCCAGGGGAACTATGGCTACACCTTC.

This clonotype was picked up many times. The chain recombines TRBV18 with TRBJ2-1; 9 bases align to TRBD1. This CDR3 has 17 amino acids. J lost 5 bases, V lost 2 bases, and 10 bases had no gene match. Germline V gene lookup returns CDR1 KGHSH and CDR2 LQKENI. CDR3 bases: TGTGCCAGCTCACCAATCCACGGGACAGGGTACCACAATGAGCAGTTCTTC. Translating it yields CASSPIHGTGYHNEQFF.

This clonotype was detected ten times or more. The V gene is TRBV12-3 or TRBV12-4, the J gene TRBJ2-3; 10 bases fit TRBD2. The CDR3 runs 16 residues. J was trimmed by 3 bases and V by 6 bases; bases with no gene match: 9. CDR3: CASSLNSGGWTDTQYF. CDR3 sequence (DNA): TGTGCCAGCAGCCTAAATAGCGGGGGGTGGACAGATACGCAGTATTTT.

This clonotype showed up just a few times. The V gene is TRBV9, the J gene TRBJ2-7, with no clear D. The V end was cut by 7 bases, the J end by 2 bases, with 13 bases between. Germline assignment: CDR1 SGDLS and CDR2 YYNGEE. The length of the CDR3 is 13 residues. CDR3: CASPRGPTYEQYF. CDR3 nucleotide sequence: TGTGCCAGCCCCCGCGGACCCACCTACGAGCAGTACTTC.

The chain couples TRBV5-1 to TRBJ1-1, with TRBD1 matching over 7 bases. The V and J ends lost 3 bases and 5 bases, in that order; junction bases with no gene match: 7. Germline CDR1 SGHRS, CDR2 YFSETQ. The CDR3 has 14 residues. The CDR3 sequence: CASSSTGAETEAFF. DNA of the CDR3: TGCGCCAGCAGCTCCACAGGGGCCGAGACTGAAGCTTTCTTT.